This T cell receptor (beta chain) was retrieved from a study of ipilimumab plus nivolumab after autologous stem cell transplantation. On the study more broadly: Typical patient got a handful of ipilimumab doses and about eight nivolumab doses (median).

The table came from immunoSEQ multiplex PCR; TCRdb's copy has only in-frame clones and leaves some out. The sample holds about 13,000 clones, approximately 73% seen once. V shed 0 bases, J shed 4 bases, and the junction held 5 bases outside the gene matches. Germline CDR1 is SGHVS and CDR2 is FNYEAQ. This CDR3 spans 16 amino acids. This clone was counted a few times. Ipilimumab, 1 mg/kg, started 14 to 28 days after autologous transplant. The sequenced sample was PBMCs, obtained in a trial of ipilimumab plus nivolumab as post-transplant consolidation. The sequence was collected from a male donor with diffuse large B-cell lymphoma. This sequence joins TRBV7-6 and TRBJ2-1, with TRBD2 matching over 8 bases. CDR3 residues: CASSLARASGYNEQFF. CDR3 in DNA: TGTGCCAGCAGCTTAGCGCGGGCTAGCGGGTACAATGAGCAGTTCTTC.